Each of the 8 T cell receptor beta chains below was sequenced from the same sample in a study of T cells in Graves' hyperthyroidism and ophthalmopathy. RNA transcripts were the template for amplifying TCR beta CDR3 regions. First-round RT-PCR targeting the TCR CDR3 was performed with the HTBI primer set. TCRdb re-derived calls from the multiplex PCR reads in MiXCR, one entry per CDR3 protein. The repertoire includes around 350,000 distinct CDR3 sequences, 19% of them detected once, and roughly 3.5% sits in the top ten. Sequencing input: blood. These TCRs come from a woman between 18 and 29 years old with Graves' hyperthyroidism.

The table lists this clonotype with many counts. In nucleotides, the CDR3 is TGCAGTGCTACCAGGGGGCCGAAAGAGACCCAGTACTTC. The encoded protein is CSATRGPKETQYF. The chain couples TRBV20-1 to TRBJ2-5; 8 bases agree with TRBD1. J lost 3 bases, V lost 4 bases, and 4 bases had no gene match. This CDR3 region has 13 residues. The germline gives CDR1 DFQATT, CDR2 SNEGSKA (reference sequence).

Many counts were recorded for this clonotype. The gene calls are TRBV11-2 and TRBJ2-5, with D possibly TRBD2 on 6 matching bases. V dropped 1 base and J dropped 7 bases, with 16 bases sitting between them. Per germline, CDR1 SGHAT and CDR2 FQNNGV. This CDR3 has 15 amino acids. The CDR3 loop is CASSLAEGLVGTQYF. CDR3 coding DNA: TGTGCCAGCAGCTTAGCGGAGGGTTTGGTGGGGACCCAGTACTTC.

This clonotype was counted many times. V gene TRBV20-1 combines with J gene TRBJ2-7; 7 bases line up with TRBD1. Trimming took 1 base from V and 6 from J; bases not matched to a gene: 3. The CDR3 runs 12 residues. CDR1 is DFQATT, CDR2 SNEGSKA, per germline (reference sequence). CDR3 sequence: CSARGPGGEQYF. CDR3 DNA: TGCAGTGCTAGAGGGCCAGGGGGCGAGCAGTACTTC.

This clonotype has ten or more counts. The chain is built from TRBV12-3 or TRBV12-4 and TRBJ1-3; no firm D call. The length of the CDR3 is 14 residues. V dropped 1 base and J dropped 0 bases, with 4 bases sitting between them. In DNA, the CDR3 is TGTGCCAGCAGTTTAGAAATCTCTGGAAACACCATATATTTT. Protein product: CASSLEISGNTIYF.

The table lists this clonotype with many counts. The CDR3 DNA follows: TGCGCCAGCAGCTCGGACAGCGGAGGAACCACCCAGTACTTC. This codes for CASSSDSGGTTQYF. The chain employs TRBV5-1 and TRBJ2-5; tentatively, D is TRBD1 (6 bases). Germline CDR1 and CDR2: SGHRS and YFSETQ. V lost 3 bases, J lost 8 bases, and 17 bases lay in between. CDR3 length: 14 residues.

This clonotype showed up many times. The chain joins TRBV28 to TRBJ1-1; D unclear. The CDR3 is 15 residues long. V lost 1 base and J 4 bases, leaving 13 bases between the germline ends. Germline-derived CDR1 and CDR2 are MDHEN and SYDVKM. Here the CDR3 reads CASSLFPGASTEAFF. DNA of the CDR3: TGTGCCAGCAGTTTATTCCCAGGAGCAAGCACTGAAGCTTTCTTT.

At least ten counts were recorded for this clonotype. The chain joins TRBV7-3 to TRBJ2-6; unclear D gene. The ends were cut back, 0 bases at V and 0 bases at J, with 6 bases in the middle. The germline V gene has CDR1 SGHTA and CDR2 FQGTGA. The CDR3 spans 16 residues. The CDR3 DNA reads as TGTGCCAGCAGCTTAACCCCAGTCTCTGGGGCCAACGTCCTGACTTTC. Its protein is CASSLTPVSGANVLTF.

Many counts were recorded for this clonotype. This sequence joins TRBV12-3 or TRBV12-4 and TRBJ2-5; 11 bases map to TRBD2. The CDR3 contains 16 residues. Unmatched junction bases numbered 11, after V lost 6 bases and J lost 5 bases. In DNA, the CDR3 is TGTGCCAGCAGGAAACTTAGCGGGGGGGCCGAGGAGACCCAGTACTTC. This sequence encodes CASRKLSGGAEETQYF.